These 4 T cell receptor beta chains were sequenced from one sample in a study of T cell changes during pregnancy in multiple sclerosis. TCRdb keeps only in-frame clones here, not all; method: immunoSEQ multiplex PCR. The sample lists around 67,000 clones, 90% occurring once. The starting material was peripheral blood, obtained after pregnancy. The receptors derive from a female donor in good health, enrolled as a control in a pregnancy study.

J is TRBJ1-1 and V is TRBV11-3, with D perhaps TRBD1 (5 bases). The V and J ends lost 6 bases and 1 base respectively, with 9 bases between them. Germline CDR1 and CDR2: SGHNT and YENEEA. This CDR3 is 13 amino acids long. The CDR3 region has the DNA TGTGCCAGCAGAGGGCAGGGGAACACTGAAGCTTTCTTT. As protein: CASRGQGNTEAFF.

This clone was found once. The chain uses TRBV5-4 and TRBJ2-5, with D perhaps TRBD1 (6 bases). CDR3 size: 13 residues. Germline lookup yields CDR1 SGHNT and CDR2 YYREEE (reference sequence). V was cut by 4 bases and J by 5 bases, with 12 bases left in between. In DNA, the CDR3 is TGTGCCAGCAGCCGTTGGACAGATGAGACCCAGTACTTC. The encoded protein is CASSRWTDETQYF.

Here the CDR3 reads CASSESSGTGNTEAFF. In DNA, the CDR3 is TGTGCCAGCAGCGAATCCTCCGGGACAGGGAACACTGAAGCTTTCTTT. The rearrangement uses TRBV4-2 and TRBJ1-1; 8 nucleotides line up with TRBD1. CDR3 length: 16 residues. Trimming at V came to 5 bases and at J to 1 base, leaving 9 bases not matched to a gene. The germline V gene has CDR1 LGHNA and CDR2 YNFKEQ.

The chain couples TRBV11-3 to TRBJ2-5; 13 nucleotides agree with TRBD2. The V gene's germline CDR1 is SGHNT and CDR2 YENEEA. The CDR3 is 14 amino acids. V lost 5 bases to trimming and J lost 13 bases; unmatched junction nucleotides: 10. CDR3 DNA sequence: TGTGCCAGCAGCCGGGGACTAGCGGGACCTGTCTTGTACTTC. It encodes CASSRGLAGPVLYF.